Listed below are T cell receptor beta chains from one sample, sequenced in a study of blood T cell repertoires in COVID-19. Repertoires were generated with immunoSEQ multiplex PCR, while TCRdb's copy carries only in-frame clones and drops some. Of some 150,000 clones listed, 75% to 85% were seen once; the top ten hold around a tenth. Sequenced input: peripheral blood. The receptors come from a woman in her forties or fifties with acute or convalescent COVID-19. The CDR3 runs from the conserved cysteine through the conserved F or W. Each record gives: J gene, V gene, clone size, D gene, CDR3 protein, CDR3 DNA. A D gene is named only where the DNA matches it firmly. Clone size, where shown, is once, few, many, or a class for clones that have expanded.

TRBJ2-7 | TRBV10-3 | NA | NA | CATRPLASAGEQYF | TGTGCCACCCGACCGCTAGCGAGCGCTGGAGAGCAGTACTTC
TRBJ1-6 | TRBV20-1 | NA | TRBD1 | CSASEDRDDSPLHF | TGCAGTGCTAGTGAGGACAGGGACGATTCACCCCTCCACTTT
TRBJ1-2 | TRBV9 | NA | TRBD1 | CASSVDRGYGYTF | TGTGCCAGCAGCGTAGACAGGGGCTATGGCTACACCTTC
TRBJ2-1 | TRBV19 | NA | TRBD2 | CASRRTSGYPSSYNEQFF | TGTGCCAGTAGACGGACTAGCGGGTACCCAAGCTCCTACAATGAGCAGTTCTTC
TRBJ2-5 | TRBV5-1 | NA | TRBD2 | CASSGGLAGGHQETQYF | TGCGCCAGCAGCGGGGGACTAGCGGGGGGTCACCAAGAGACCCAGTACTTC
TRBJ2-7 | TRBV2 | NA | TRBD1 | CASSSQPTGDYEQYF | TGTGCCAGCAGTTCGCAACCGACAGGGGACTACGAGCAGTACTTC
TRBJ2-5 | TRBV14 | NA | NA | CASSQDWQGGTQYF | TGTGCCAGCAGCCAAGATTGGCAGGGGGGGACCCAGTACTTC
TRBJ2-1 | TRBV4-3 | NA | NA | CASSQASAGDSYNEQFF | TGCGCCAGCAGCCAAGCGTCAGCGGGTGACTCCTACAATGAGCAGTTCTTC
TRBJ2-3 | TRBV2 | NA | TRBD1 | CASTAVRTGPDTQYF | TGTGCCAGCACTGCAGTCCGGACAGGGCCAGATACGCAGTATTTT
TRBJ2-5 | TRBV6-2/TRBV6-3 | NA | TRBD1 | CASSYVMGTGTETQYF | TGTGCCAGCAGTTACGTGATGGGGACAGGGACCGAGACCCAGTACTTC
TRBJ2-7 | TRBV5-1 | NA | NA | CASSLGEPSYEQYF | TGCGCCAGCAGCTTGGGAGAACCTTCCTACGAGCAGTACTTC
TRBJ1-5 | TRBV5-5 | NA | NA | CASSLQGPNQPQHF | TGTGCCAGCAGCTTGCAGGGTCCCAATCAGCCCCAGCATTTT
TRBJ2-7 | TRBV28 | NA | TRBD2 | CASSGGLAGADEQYF | TGTGCCAGCAGTGGAGGACTAGCGGGAGCGGACGAGCAGTACTTC
TRBJ1-6 | TRBV4-3 | NA | NA | CASSQDFRGVGSPLHF | TGCGCCAGCAGCCAAGACTTCCGCGGGGTAGGTTCACCCCTCCACTTT
TRBJ1-4 | TRBV10-3 | NA | TRBD1 | CAIRGTGSGKLFF | TGTGCCATCAGGGGGACAGGGTCTGGAAAACTGTTTTTT
TRBJ1-5 | TRBV7-2 | NA | NA | CASSTSLDQPQHF | TGTGCCAGCAGCACTTCACTTGATCAGCCCCAGCATTTT
TRBJ2-1 | TRBV12-3/TRBV12-4 | NA | NA | CASSLSGEQFF | TGTGCCAGCAGTTTATCGGGTGAGCAGTTCTTC
TRBJ1-1 | TRBV4-1 | NA | TRBD1 | CASSLDRGLVTEAFF | TGCGCCAGCAGCCTAGACAGGGGGCTCGTCACTGAAGCTTTCTTT
TRBJ2-1 | TRBV4-2 | NA | TRBD2 | CASSPRNSGGVANEQFF | TGTGCCAGCAGCCCGCGGAATAGCGGGGGTGTCGCGAATGAGCAGTTCTTC
TRBJ2-7 | TRBV19 | NA | NA | CASSMVTGEQYF | TGTGCCAGTAGTATGGTGACAGGAGAGCAGTACTTC
TRBJ2-5 | TRBV9 | few | NA | CASSVDIQETQYF | TGTGCCAGCAGCGTCGACATCCAAGAGACCCAGTACTTC
TRBJ1-5 | TRBV6-2/TRBV6-3 | NA | NA | CASSFGGAQHF | TGTGCCAGCAGCTTCGGGGGGGCCCAGCATTTT
TRBJ1-1 | TRBV3-1/TRBV3-2 | once | TRBD1 | CASSLGQGSTEAFF | TGTGCCAGCAGCCTTGGACAGGGGAGCACTGAAGCTTTCTTT
TRBJ1-5 | TRBV7-2 | NA | NA | CASSPVGTGQPQHF | TGTGCCAGCAGCCCCGTGGGCACAGGTCAGCCCCAGCATTTT
TRBJ2-1 | TRBV6-2/TRBV6-3 | NA | NA | CASSPQGSGVNEQFF | TGTGCCAGCAGTCCACAGGGCAGCGGTGTTAATGAGCAGTTCTTC
TRBJ2-3 | TRBV9 | NA | TRBD2 | CASRSGLLAGITDTQYF | TGTGCCAGCAGGTCGGGCCTGCTAGCGGGGATCACAGATACGCAGTATTTT
TRBJ1-6 | TRBV19 | NA | NA | CATNTRGDSPLHF | TGTGCCACCAACACCAGGGGAGATTCACCCCTCCACTTT
TRBJ1-5 | TRBV7-2 | NA | NA | CASSLVQGGNQPQHF | TGTGCCAGCAGCTTAGTCCAGGGTGGCAATCAGCCCCAGCATTTT
TRBJ1-1 | TRBV2 | NA | TRBD1 | CASSVDQGADWAEAFF | TGTGCCAGCAGTGTCGATCAGGGGGCCGACTGGGCCGAAGCTTTCTTT
TRBJ1-5 | TRBV9 | NA | NA | CASSEGGREPQHF | TGTGCCAGCAGCGAGGGAGGTCGGGAGCCCCAGCATTTT
TRBJ1-5 | TRBV4-2 | few | TRBD1 | CASSQDWTGERGGLNQPQHF | TGTGCCAGCAGCCAAGACTGGACAGGGGAACGCGGGGGTCTCAATCAGCCCCAGCATTTT
TRBJ2-1 | TRBV27 | NA | NA | CASSIKTGWRLNEQFF | TGTGCCAGCAGTATAAAGACAGGCTGGAGGTTGAATGAGCAGTTCTTC
TRBJ2-3 | TRBV4-3 | NA | NA | CASSIQILVGDADTQYF | TGCGCCAGCAGCATACAGATCTTAGTCGGGGATGCAGATACGCAGTATTTT
TRBJ1-5 | TRBV7-2 | NA | TRBD1 | CASSSGQGLPQHF | TGTGCCAGCAGCTCAGGACAGGGTTTGCCCCAGCATTTT
TRBJ2-1 | TRBV7-3 | NA | TRBD2 | CASSLKTSGGARDEQFF | TGTGCCAGCAGCTTAAAGACTAGCGGGGGGGCACGCGATGAGCAGTTCTTC
TRBJ1-6 | TRBV9 | once | NA | CASSVFGASDSPLHF | TGTGCCAGCAGCGTCTTTGGTGCCTCAGATTCACCCCTCCACTTT
TRBJ1-4 | TRBV28 | NA | TRBD1 | CASSPSGGSEKLFF | TGTGCCAGCAGCCCATCAGGGGGCAGTGAAAAACTGTTTTTT
TRBJ2-7 | TRBV6-5 | NA | TRBD1 | CASSQGATYEQYF | TGTGCCAGCAGTCAGGGGGCGACCTACGAGCAGTACTTC
TRBJ2-5 | TRBV7-2 | NA | TRBD2 | CASSLPRRGGPLETQYF | TGTGCCAGCAGCTTACCCCGGCGGGGGGGCCCCTTAGAGACCCAGTACTTC
TRBJ2-7 | TRBV19 | NA | TRBD2 | CASRPTSGRLEQYF | TGTGCCAGTAGGCCTACTAGCGGGAGGCTCGAGCAGTACTTC
TRBJ1-4 | TRBV19 | NA | NA | CASSSLEKLFF | TGTGCCAGTAGTTCCCTTGAAAAACTGTTTTTT
TRBJ1-4 | TRBV5-1 | once | TRBD1 | CASAMGTGHNEKLFF | TGCGCCAGCGCGATGGGGACAGGGCACAATGAAAAACTGTTTTTT
TRBJ1-5 | TRBV10-2 | NA | TRBD1 | CASSEMTGNYQPQHF | TGCGCCAGCAGTGAGATGACAGGGAATTATCAGCCCCAGCATTTT
TRBJ1-3 | TRBV28 | many | NA | CASSPATGSGNTIYF | TGTGCCAGCAGTCCCGCTACAGGGTCCGGAAACACCATATATTTT
TRBJ1-2 | TRBV27 | NA | TRBD1 | CASSLAPTGGYGYTF | TGTGCCAGCAGTTTAGCCCCGACAGGGGGCTATGGCTACACCTTC
TRBJ2-3 | TRBV12-3/TRBV12-4 | NA | NA | CASSLMGGDTQYF | TGTGCCAGCAGTTTAATGGGAGGAGATACGCAGTATTTT
TRBJ2-2 | TRBV4-3 | NA | NA | CASSPQTGTNTGELFF | TGCGCCAGCAGCCCTCAGACAGGGACTAACACCGGGGAGCTGTTTTTT
TRBJ1-5 | TRBV2 | NA | TRBD1 | CASTQTGGGAYQPQHF | TGTGCCAGCACTCAAACAGGGGGCGGTGCATATCAGCCCCAGCATTTT
TRBJ1-4 | TRBV5-4 | NA | TRBD1 | CASSLGGDRGEKLFF | TGTGCCAGCAGCTTGGGTGGGGACAGAGGCGAAAAACTGTTTTTT
TRBJ1-2 | TRBV2 | many | NA | CASSVSGTNYGYTF | TGTGCCAGCAGTGTTTCCGGGACAAACTATGGCTACACCTTC
TRBJ2-2 | TRBV10-3 | NA | TRBD1 | CAISRKTGVTGELFF | TGTGCCATCAGCCGTAAGACAGGGGTCACCGGGGAGCTGTTTTTT
TRBJ2-1 | TRBV29-1 | NA | TRBD1 | CSVGTGFEQFF | TGCAGCGTAGGGACAGGGTTTGAGCAGTTCTTC
TRBJ2-3 | TRBV28 | NA | TRBD1 | CASSGDSKRDTQYF | TGTGCCAGCAGTGGGGACAGCAAGAGGGATACGCAGTATTTT